One and the same sample provided the 5 T cell receptor beta chains below, sequenced in a study of T cell clones after liver transplantation. Assay: immunoSEQ multiplex PCR; the TCRdb copy retains only in-frame clones and omits some. The table lists roughly 100,000 clones, around four fifths of them singletons. The material was CD4+ T cells from blood, obtained approximately 43 months after liver transplant. The receptor set was obtained from a human patient who received a liver transplant. Some T cells may be transferred from the graft donor.

The genes are TRBV19 and TRBJ1-1; D remains ambiguous. The V gene lost 8 bases and the J gene lost 1 base, with 5 bases spanning the gap. CDR3 length: 11 amino acids. Germline V gene data show CDR1 as LNHDA and CDR2 as SQIVND (reference sequence). Here the CDR3 reads CASCENTEAFF. The CDR3 DNA reads TGTGCCAGTTGCGAGAACACTGAAGCTTTCTTT.

The chain combines TRBV4-1 with TRBJ1-1; D ambiguous. This CDR3 contains 16 residues. The V gene lost 0 bases and the J gene lost 0 bases, with 11 bases spanning the gap. Germline loops: CDR1 MGHRA, CDR2 YSYEKL. The CDR3 coding sequence is TGCGCCAGCAGCCAAGAGGCAGCTCTCCTGAACACTGAAGCTTTCTTT. Residues: CASSQEAALLNTEAFF.

The rearrangement joins TRBV19 to TRBJ2-5, with 7 positions matching TRBD1. The J segment lost 6 bases and the V segment lost 6 bases, leaving 4 bases of the junction unmatched. This CDR3 is built from 12 residues. Germline assignment: CDR1 LNHDA and CDR2 SQIVND (reference sequence). Written as DNA, the CDR3 is TGTGCCAGTAGCCAGGGGGTAAAGACCCAGTACTTC. Protein product: CASSQGVKTQYF.

This clone was counted a single time. V gene TRBV19 combines with J gene TRBJ1-6, with 8 bases that match TRBD1. V gave up 5 bases and J gave up 10 bases; unmatched junction bases: 10. Germline CDR1 and CDR2: LNHDA and SQIVND (reference sequence). CDR3 length equals 15 residues. CDR3 in DNA: TGTGCCAGTAGTCCTAGGACAGGGAAGAGGTCACCCCTCCACTTT. Translating it yields CASSPRTGKRSPLHF.

Here the CDR3 reads CSVEPSGRAYNEQFF. CDR3 coding DNA: TGCAGCGTTGAACCTAGCGGGAGGGCCTACAATGAGCAGTTCTTC. The chain uses TRBV29-1 and TRBJ2-1; 12 nucleotides match TRBD2. V was clipped by 2 bases and J by 2 bases; unmatched bases: 1. The CDR3 sequence is 15 residues long. Germline values: CDR1 SQVTM, CDR2 ANQGSEA.